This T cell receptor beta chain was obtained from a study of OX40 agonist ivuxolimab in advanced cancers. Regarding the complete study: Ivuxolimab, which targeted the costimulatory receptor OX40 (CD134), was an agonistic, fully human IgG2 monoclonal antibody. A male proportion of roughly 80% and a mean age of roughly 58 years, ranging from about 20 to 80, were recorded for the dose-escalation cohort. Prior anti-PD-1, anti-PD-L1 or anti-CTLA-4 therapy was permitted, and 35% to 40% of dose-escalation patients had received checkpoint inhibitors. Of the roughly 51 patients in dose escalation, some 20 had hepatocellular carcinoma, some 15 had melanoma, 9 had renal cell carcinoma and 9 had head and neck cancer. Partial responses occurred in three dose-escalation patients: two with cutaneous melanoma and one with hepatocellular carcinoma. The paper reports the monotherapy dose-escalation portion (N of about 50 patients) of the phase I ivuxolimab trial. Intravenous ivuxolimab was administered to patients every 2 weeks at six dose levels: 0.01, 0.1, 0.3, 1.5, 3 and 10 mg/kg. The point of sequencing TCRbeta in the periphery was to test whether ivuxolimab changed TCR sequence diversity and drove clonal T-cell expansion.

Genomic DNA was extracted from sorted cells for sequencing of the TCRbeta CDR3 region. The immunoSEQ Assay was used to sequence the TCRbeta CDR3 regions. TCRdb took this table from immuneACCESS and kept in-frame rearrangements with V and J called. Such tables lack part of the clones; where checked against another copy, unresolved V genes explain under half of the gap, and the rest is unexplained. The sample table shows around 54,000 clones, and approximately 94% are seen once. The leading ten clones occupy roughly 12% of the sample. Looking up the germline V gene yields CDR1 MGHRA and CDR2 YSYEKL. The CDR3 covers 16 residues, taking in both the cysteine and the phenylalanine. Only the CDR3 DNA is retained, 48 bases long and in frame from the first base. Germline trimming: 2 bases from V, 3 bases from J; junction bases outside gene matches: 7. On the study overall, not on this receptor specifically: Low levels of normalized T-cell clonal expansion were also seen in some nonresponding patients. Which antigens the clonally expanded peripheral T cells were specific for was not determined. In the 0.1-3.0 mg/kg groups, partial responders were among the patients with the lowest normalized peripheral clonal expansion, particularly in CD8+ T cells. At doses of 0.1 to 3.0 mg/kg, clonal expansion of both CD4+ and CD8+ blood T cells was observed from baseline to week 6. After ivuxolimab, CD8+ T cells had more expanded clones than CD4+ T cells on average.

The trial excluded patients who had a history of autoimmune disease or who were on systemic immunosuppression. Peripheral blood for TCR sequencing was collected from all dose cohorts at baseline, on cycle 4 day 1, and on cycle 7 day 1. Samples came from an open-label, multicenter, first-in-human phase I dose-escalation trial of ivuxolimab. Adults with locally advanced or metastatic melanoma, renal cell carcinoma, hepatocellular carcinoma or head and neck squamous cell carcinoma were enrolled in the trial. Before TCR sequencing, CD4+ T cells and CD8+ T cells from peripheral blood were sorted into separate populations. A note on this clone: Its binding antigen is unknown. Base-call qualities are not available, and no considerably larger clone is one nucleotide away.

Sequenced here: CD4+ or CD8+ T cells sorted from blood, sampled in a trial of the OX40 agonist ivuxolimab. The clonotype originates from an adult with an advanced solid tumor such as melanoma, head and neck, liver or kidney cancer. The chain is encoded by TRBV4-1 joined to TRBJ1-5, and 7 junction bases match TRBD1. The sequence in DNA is TGCGCCAGCAGCCAAAATAACGGACAGGTCAATCAGCCCCAGCATTTT. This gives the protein CASSQNNGQVNQPQHF.